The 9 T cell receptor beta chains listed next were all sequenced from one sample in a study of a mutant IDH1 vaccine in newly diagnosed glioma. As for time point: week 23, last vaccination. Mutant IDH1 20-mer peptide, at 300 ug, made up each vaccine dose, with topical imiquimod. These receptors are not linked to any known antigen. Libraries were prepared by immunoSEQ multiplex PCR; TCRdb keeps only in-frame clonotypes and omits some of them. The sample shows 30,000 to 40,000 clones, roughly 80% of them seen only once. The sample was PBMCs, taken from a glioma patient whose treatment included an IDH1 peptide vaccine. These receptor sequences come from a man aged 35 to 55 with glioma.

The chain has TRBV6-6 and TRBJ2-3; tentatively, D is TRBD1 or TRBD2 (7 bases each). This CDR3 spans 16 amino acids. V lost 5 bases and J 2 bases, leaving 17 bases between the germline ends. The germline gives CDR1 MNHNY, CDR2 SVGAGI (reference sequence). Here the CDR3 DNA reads TGTGCCAGCAGTAGCTCCAGGGGGGGGGACACAGATACGCAGTATTTT. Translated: CASSSSRGGDTDTQYF.

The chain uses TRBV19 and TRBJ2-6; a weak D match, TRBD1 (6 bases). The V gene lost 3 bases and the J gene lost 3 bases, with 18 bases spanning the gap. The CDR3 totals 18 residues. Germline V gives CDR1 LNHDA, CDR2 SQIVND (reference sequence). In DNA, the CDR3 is TGTGCCAGTAGTATCCCCCTTGTGGGGGCGCGTGGGGCCAACGTCCTGACTTTC. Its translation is CASSIPLVGARGANVLTF.

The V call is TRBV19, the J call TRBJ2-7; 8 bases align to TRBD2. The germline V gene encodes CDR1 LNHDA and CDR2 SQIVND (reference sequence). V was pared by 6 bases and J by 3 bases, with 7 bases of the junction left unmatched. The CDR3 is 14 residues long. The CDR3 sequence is CASSILAGRYEQYF. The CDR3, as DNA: TGTGCCAGTAGCATTTTAGCGGGGCGCTACGAGCAGTACTTC.

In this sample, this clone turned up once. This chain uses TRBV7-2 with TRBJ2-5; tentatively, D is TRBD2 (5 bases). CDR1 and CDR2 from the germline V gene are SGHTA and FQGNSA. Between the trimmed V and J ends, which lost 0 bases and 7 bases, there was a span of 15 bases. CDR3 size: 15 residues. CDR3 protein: CASSLAGPRRGTQYF. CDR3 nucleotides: TGTGCCAGCAGCTTAGCGGGTCCCCGTCGGGGGACCCAGTACTTC.

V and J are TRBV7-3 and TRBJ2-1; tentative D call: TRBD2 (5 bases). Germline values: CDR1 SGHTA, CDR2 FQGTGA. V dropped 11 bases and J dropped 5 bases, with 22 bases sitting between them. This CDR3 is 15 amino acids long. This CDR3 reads CAGPRVLSENNEQFF. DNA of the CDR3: TGTGCCGGCCCGCGGGTGCTCTCGGAAAACAATGAGCAGTTCTTC. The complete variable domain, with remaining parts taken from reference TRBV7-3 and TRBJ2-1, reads GAGVSQTPSNKVTEKGKYVELRCDPISGHTALYWYRQSLGQGPEFLIYFQGTGAADDSGLPNDRFFAVRPEGSVSTLKIQRTERGDSAVYLCAGPRVLSENNEQFFGPGTRLTVL.

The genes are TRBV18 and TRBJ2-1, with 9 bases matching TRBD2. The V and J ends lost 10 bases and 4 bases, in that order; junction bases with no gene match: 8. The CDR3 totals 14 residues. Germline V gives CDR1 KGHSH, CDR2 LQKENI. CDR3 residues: CATSRLAEYNEQFF. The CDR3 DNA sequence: TGTGCCACCTCCCGACTAGCGGAATACAATGAGCAGTTCTTC.

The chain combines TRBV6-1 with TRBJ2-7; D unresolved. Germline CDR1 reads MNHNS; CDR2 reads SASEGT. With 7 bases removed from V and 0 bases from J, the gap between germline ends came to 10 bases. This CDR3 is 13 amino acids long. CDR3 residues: CASTLVASYEQYF. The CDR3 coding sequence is TGTGCCAGCACCCTAGTGGCCTCCTACGAGCAGTACTTC.

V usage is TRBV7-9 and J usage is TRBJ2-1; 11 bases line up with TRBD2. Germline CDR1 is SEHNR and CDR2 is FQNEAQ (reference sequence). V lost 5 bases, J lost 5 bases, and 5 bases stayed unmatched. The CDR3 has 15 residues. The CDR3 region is CASSHGLAGDNEQFF. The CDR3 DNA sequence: TGTGCCAGCAGCCACGGACTAGCGGGTGACAATGAGCAGTTCTTC.

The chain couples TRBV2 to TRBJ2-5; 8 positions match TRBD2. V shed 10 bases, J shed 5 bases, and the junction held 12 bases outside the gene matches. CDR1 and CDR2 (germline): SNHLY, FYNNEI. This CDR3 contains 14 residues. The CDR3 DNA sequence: TGTGCCACCGGGGCCGGACTAGCCACCGAGACCCAGTACTTC. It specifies CATGAGLATETQYF.